A selection of T cell receptor beta chains follows, all from one sample in a study of blood T cell repertoires in COVID-19. Sequencing was performed with immunoSEQ multiplex PCR; in TCRdb, only in-frame clones are kept and a portion is missing. The sample lists some 99,000 clones; 70% to 80% were seen once. Sample: peripheral blood. All receptors derive from a man in his sixties or seventies with acute or convalescent COVID-19. The CDR3 runs from the conserved cysteine through the conserved F or W. The D gene is left open where the match is weak. Clone size, where shown, is once, few, many, or a class for clones that have expanded.

. TRBJ1-1 . TRBV19 CASSMGGDVTEAFF TGTGCCAGTAGTATGGGAGGGGACGTGACTGAAGCTTTCTTT
TRBD2 TRBJ2-3 . TRBV25-1 CASGGEGLKTDTQYF TGTGCCAGCGGGGGGGAGGGGTTGAAGACAGATACGCAGTATTTT
. TRBJ2-5 . TRBV6-2/TRBV6-3 CASSYSGGGRAQETQYF TGTGCCAGCAGTTACTCTGGGGGCGGGAGAGCCCAAGAGACCCAGTACTTC
. TRBJ1-2 few TRBV9 CASSASQGNYGYTF TGTGCCAGCAGCGCCTCCCAGGGAAACTATGGCTACACCTTC
TRBD1 TRBJ1-1 . TRBV19 CASSIDRDRDTEAFF TGTGCCAGTAGTATTGACCGGGACAGGGATACTGAAGCTTTCTTT
TRBD2 TRBJ2-1 once TRBV24-1 CATSDSGLAGPVEEQFF TGTGCCACCAGTGATTCGGGACTAGCGGGACCCGTCGAGGAGCAGTTCTTC
. TRBJ1-5 many TRBV29-1 CSVGDQPQHF TGCAGCGTCGGAGATCAGCCCCAGCATTTT
. TRBJ2-4 . TRBV4-3 CASSPGYSENIQYF TGCGCCAGCAGCCCCGGCTACAGTGAAAACATTCAGTACTTC
TRBD2 TRBJ2-3 . TRBV2 CASSRTSQGDTQYF TGTGCTAGCAGCAGGACTAGTCAGGGAGATACGCAGTATTTT
TRBD2 TRBJ2-1 once TRBV28 CASSPQGEREKGQFF TGTGCCAGCAGTCCTCAGGGCGAGCGGGAGAAGGGCCAGTTCTTC
TRBD2 TRBJ2-3 . TRBV30 CAWNLAGGSYSTDTQYF TGTGCCTGGAATCTAGCGGGAGGCTCGTATAGCACAGATACGCAGTATTTT
TRBD2 TRBJ2-2 . TRBV4-3 CASSQDPQRGSGELFF TGCGCCAGCAGCCAAGATCCCCAGCGGGGGAGCGGGGAGCTGTTTTTT
TRBD1 TRBJ2-3 . TRBV6-5 CASSRQGARTDTQYF TGTGCCAGCAGTCGACAGGGGGCACGCACAGATACGCAGTATTTT
. TRBJ2-1 . TRBV7-2 CASSASASWNEQFF TGTGCCAGCAGCGCTAGCGCTAGCTGGAATGAGCAGTTCTTC
. TRBJ2-1 many TRBV7-3 CASSQGGAINEQFF TGTGCCAGCAGCCAAGGGGGGGCGATTAATGAGCAGTTCTTC
. TRBJ1-2 few TRBV6-1 CASSDTSVGYTF TGTGCCAGCAGTGACACCTCGGTTGGCTACACCTTC
. TRBJ1-2 . TRBV27 CASRVTGGGGYTF TGTGCCAGCAGGGTAACTGGGGGGGGTGGCTACACCTTC
TRBD1 TRBJ1-5 . TRBV7-8 CASSLVQGGNQPQHF TGTGCCAGCAGCTTAGTTCAGGGGGGTAATCAGCCCCAGCATTTT
. TRBJ2-3 . TRBV19 CASSMGSGGTDTQYF TGTGCCAGTAGTATGGGATCGGGAGGCACAGATACGCAGTATTTT
TRBD1 TRBJ2-1 few TRBV18 CASSDTGGSYNEQFF TGTGCCAGCTCGGACACAGGGGGCTCCTACAATGAGCAGTTCTTC
. TRBJ2-6 . TRBV6-5 CASSYERGSGANVLTF TGTGCCAGCAGTTACGAACGGGGCTCTGGGGCCAACGTCCTGACTTTC
. TRBJ1-5 . TRBV6-5 CASRMNRDQPQHF TGTGCCAGCAGAATGAACAGGGATCAGCCCCAGCATTTT
. TRBJ2-1 . TRBV6-5 CASSYSTGGYNEQFF TGTGCCAGCAGTTACTCGACTGGTGGGTACAATGAGCAGTTCTTC
. TRBJ1-2 . TRBV6-2/TRBV6-3 CASSSSQTPNYGYTF TGTGCCAGCAGTTCCTCTCAGACACCCAACTATGGCTACACCTTC
. TRBJ1-4 . TRBV5-1 CASSATVAEKLFF TGCGCCAGCAGCGCAACGGTAGCCGAAAAACTGTTTTTT
. TRBJ1-3 . TRBV29-1 CSVVGSSGNTIYF TGCAGCGTTGTTGGGAGCTCTGGAAACACCATATATTTT
. TRBJ1-1 few TRBV11-3 CASSLQNTEAFF TGTGCCAGCAGCTTACAGAACACTGAAGCTTTCTTT
TRBD2 TRBJ2-7 . TRBV6-5 CASSRLAATAYEQYF TGTGCCAGCAGCCGACTAGCGGCCACGGCCTACGAGCAGTACTTC
. TRBJ1-4 . TRBV28 CASSLYFGRNEKLFF TGTGCCAGCAGTTTATATTTCGGGAGGAATGAAAAACTGTTTTTT
. TRBJ1-2 . TRBV30 CAWEVPMAYGYTF TGTGCCTGGGAAGTGCCGATGGCCTATGGCTACACCTTC
TRBD1 TRBJ2-2 once TRBV27 CASSLQGYTGELFF TGTGCCAGCAGTCTACAGGGGTACACCGGGGAGCTGTTTTTT
. TRBJ2-7 . TRBV5-4 CASSRGAQLYEQYF TGTGCCAGCAGTCGGGGGGCGCAGCTGTACGAGCAGTACTTC
TRBD2 TRBJ2-5 . TRBV7-9 CASSVGARGRAVETQYF TGTGCCAGCAGCGTTGGGGCCCGCGGGAGGGCCGTGGAGACCCAGTACTTC
. TRBJ2-1 few TRBV7-9 CASSSRGGGSYNEQFF TGTGCCAGCAGCTCCCGGGGAGGGGGCTCCTACAATGAGCAGTTCTTC
TRBD1 TRBJ2-1 . TRBV19 CASSAYQGEDEQFF TGTGCCAGTAGTGCTTATCAGGGGGAAGATGAGCAGTTCTTC
TRBD2 TRBJ2-1 once TRBV12-5 CASALSGSALNEQFF TGTGCTAGTGCCCTCAGCGGGAGCGCTCTCAATGAGCAGTTCTTC
TRBD1 TRBJ2-3 . TRBV20-1 CSASTGGRTDTQYF TGCAGTGCTAGTACAGGGGGCAGGACAGATACGCAGTATTTT
. TRBJ2-2 . TRBV29-1 CSVADTGELFF TGCAGCGTTGCGGACACCGGGGAGCTGTTTTTT
TRBD1 TRBJ2-5 . TRBV19 CASSPLVRGLETQYF TGTGCCAGTAGTCCGCTAGTCAGGGGGCTCGAGACCCAGTACTTC
. TRBJ1-1 . TRBV7-9 CASSLHGGRNTEAFF TGTGCCAGCAGCTTACACGGCGGGAGGAACACTGAAGCTTTCTTT
TRBD1 TRBJ2-1 . TRBV11-2 CASSLVGQGVYEQFF TGTGCCAGCAGCTTAGTGGGACAGGGGGTGTATGAGCAGTTCTTC
. TRBJ1-3 . TRBV15 CATSGGGPRSGNTIYF TGTGCCACCAGCGGAGGTGGGCCCCGCTCTGGAAACACCATATATTTT
. TRBJ2-2 . TRBV5-6 CASSLGLVTGKLFF TGTGCCAGCAGCTTGGGTCTAGTTACGGGGAAGCTGTTTTTT
. TRBJ2-3 . TRBV4-1 CASSPGVADTQYF TGCGCCAGCAGCCCCGGAGTAGCAGATACGCAGTATTTT
TRBD2 TRBJ2-7 . TRBV5-4 CASSSGTSGGYEQYF TGTGCCAGCAGCTCCGGGACTAGCGGGGGCTACGAGCAGTACTTC
TRBD2 TRBJ2-7 few TRBV10-2 CASSERLAGNYEQYF TGCGCCAGCAGTGAACGGCTAGCGGGAAACTACGAGCAGTACTTC
. TRBJ2-1 . TRBV21-1 CASSKRTSGSCPYNEQFF TGTGCCAGCAGCAAGAGGACTAGCGGGAGCTGTCCCTACAATGAGCAGTTCTTC
TRBD1 TRBJ1-2 . TRBV25-1 CASSVTGQTSYTF TGTGCCAGCAGTGTAACGGGACAGACAAGCTACACCTTC
TRBD2 TRBJ2-2 few TRBV7-2 CASSLMREAGELFF TGTGCCAGCAGCTTAATGCGGGAGGCCGGGGAGCTGTTTTTT
. TRBJ2-5 . TRBV20-1 CSASRTGQETQYF TGCAGTGCTAGTCGGACTGGCCAAGAGACCCAGTACTTC
. TRBJ2-4 . TRBV6-2/TRBV6-3 CASSYPSRGIRNIQYF TGTGCCAGCAGTTACCCCTCTAGAGGGATCCGGAACATTCAGTACTTC
TRBD1 TRBJ1-5 . TRBV7-2 CASSLQGAGNQPQHF TGTGCCAGCAGTTTACAGGGGGCAGGCAATCAGCCCCAGCATTTT
. TRBJ1-5 few TRBV6-2/TRBV6-3 CASSYSGGASQPQHF TGTGCCAGCAGTTACTCAGGGGGGGCGAGTCAGCCCCAGCATTTT
TRBD1 TRBJ2-3 few TRBV28 CASSPTGGTDTQYF TGTGCCAGCAGTCCAACAGGGGGCACAGATACGCAGTATTTT
TRBD2 TRBJ2-1 . TRBV27 CASSFLLSGRTHNEQFF TGTGCCAGCAGTTTTCTCCTTAGCGGGAGGACCCACAATGAGCAGTTCTTC
TRBD1 TRBJ1-2 . TRBV19 CASSTTGTGGGYTF TGTGCCAGTAGTACCACCGGGACAGGGGGTGGCTACACCTTC